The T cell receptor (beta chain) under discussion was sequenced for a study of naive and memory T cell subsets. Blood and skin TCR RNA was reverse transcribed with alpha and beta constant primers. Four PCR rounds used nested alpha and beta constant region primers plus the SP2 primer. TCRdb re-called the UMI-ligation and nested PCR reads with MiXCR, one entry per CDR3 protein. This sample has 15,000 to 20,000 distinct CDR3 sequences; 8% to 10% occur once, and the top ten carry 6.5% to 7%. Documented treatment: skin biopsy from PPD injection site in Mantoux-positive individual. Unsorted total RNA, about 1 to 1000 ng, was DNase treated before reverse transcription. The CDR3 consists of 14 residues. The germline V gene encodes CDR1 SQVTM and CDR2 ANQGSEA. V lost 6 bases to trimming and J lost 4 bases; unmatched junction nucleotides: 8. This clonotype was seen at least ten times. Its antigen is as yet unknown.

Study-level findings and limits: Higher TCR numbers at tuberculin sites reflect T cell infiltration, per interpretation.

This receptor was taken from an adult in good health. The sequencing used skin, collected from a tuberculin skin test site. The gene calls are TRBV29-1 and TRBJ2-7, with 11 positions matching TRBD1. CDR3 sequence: CSVVRGQGGYEQYF. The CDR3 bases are TGCAGCGTCGTACGGGGACAGGGGGGGTACGAGCAGTACTTC.